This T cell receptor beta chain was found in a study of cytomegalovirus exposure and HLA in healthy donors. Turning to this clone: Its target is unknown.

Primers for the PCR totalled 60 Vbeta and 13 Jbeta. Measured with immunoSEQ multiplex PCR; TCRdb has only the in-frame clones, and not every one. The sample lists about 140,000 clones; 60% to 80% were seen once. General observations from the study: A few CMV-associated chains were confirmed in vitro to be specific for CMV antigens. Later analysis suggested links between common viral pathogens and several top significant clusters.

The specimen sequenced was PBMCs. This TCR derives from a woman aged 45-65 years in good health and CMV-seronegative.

This CDR3 is CASSPDSLNRATNEKLFF. The CDR3 DNA reads as TGTGCCAGTAGTCCAGACTCACTAAACAGGGCAACTAATGAAAAACTGTTTTTT. This rearrangement joins TRBV19 to TRBJ1-4, with D perhaps TRBD1 (6 bases). In germline, CDR1 is LNHDA, CDR2 SQIVND (reference sequence). This CDR3 comprises 18 residues. V shed 5 bases and J shed 0 bases, with 19 bases lying between them.